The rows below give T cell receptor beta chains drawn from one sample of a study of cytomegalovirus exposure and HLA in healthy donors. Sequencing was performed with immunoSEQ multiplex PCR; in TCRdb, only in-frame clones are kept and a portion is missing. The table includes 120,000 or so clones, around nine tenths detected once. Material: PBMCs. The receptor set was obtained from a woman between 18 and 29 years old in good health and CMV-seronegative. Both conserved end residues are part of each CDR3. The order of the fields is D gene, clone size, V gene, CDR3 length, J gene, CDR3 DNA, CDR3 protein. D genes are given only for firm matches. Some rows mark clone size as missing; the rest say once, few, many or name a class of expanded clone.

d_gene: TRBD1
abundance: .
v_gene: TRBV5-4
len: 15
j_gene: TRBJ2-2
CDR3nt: TGTGCCAGCAGCTTGGCACAGGGGTCGACCGGGGAGCTGTTTTTT
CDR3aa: CASSLAQGSTGELFF

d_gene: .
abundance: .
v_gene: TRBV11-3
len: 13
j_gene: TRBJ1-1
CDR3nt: TGTGCCAGCAGCTTAGCCTACAGTACTGAAGCTTTCTTT
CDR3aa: CASSLAYSTEAFF

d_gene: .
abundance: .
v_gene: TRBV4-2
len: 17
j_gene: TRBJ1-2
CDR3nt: TGTGCCAGCAGCCACCCTACATACCCGGGGTTTAACTATGGCTACACCTTC
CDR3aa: CASSHPTYPGFNYGYTF

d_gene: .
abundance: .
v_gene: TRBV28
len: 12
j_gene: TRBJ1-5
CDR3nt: TGTGCCAGTCAGGGGTGGGATCAGCCCCAGCATTTT
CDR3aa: CASQGWDQPQHF

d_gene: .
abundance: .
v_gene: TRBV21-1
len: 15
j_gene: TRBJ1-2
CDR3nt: TGTGCCAGCAGCAAAGTTCGTCCGGGTCTTTATGGCTACACCTTC
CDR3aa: CASSKVRPGLYGYTF

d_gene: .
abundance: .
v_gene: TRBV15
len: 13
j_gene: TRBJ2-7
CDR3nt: TGTGCCACCAGCAGAGGGGCCAGTAACGAGCAGTACTTC
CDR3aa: CATSRGASNEQYF

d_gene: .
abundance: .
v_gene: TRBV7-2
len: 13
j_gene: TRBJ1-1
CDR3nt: TGTGCCAGCAGCTTACAGGGGAACACTGAAGCTTTCTTT
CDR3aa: CASSLQGNTEAFF

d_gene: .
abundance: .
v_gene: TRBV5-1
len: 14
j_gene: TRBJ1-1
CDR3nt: TGCGCCAGCAGCTTGGGTACAGGGAACACTGAAGCTTTCTTT
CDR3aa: CASSLGTGNTEAFF

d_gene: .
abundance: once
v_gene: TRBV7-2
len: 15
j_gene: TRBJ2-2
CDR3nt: TGTGCCAGCAGCCCTAGGGGTTTGAACACCGGGGAGCTGTTTTTT
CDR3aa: CASSPRGLNTGELFF

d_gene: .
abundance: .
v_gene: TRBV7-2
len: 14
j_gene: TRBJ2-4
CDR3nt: TGTGCCAGCAGCTTACATCCAGCCAAAAACATTCAGTACTTC
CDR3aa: CASSLHPAKNIQYF

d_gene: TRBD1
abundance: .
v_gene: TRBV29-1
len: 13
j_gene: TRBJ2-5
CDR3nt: TGCAGCGTTGCGACAGGGCGCCGAGAGACCCAGTACTTC
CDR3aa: CSVATGRRETQYF

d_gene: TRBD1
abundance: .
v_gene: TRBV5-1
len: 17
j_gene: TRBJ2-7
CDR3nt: TGCGCCAGCAGCTTGGCCCCAGGGGGCGTGCTGAGCGACGAGCAGTACTTC
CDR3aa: CASSLAPGGVLSDEQYF

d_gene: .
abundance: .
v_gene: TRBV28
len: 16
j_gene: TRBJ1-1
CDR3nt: TGTGCCAGCAGTTTACTGCCGGTGAGGGGGGGGACTGAAGCTTTCTTT
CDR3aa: CASSLLPVRGGTEAFF

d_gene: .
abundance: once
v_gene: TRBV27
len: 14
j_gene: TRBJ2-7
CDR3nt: TGTGCCAGCAGTACCATGGAGGGCCGCCACGAGCAGTACTTC
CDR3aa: CASSTMEGRHEQYF

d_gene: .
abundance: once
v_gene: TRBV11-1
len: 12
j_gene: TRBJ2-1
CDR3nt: TGTGCCAGCAGCTTAGCCCTCAATGAGCAGTTCTTC
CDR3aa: CASSLALNEQFF

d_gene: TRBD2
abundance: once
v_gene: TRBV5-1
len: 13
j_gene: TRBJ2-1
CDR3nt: TGCGCCAGCGTAGGGACTAACCACAATGAGCAGTTCTTC
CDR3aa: CASVGTNHNEQFF

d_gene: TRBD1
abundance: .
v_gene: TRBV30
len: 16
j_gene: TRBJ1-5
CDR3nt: TGTGCCTGGAGTGAAAAGGTCAGGGGGAGCAATCAGCCCCAGCATTTT
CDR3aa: CAWSEKVRGSNQPQHF

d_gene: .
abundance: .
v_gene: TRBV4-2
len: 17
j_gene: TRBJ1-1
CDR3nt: TGTGCCAGCAGCCCCGATGAGGGAGCTCCCATGAACACTGAAGCTTTCTTT
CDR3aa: CASSPDEGAPMNTEAFF

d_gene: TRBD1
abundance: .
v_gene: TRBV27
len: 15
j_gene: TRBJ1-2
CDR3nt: TGTGCCAGCAGTCGCTCGGACAGGAGTAACTATGGCTACACCTTC
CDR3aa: CASSRSDRSNYGYTF